These 18 T cell receptor beta chains originate from one sample sequenced in a study of control samples from healthy donors and cancer patients. TCRdb's copy holds only in-frame clones and misses some; the assay was immunoSEQ multiplex PCR. The sample holds roughly 130,000 clones, about 91% seen once. Sequencing was performed on blood. The receptor source for this set is a man aged 18 to 30 in good health.

The chain couples TRBV7-9 to TRBJ2-7; 7 bases are shared with TRBD1. Germline-derived CDR1 and CDR2 are SEHNR and FQNEAQ (reference sequence). V shed 5 bases and J 2 bases; nucleotides not matched to a gene: 6. This CDR3 contains 14 residues. The CDR3 region has the DNA TGTGCCAGCAGCCAGACCAGGGGGACCTACGAGCAGTACTTC. Protein: CASSQTRGTYEQYF. Combining the CDR3 with reference TRBV7-9 and TRBJ2-7 gives the whole variable domain DTGVSQNPRHKITKRGQNVTFRCDPISEHNRLYWYRQTLGQGPEFLTYFQNEAQLEKSRLLSDRFSAERPKGSFSTLEIQRTEQGDSAMYLCASSQTRGTYEQYFGPGTRLTVT.

CDR3 amino acids: CASRQGKGGSNTEAFF. As DNA, the CDR3 is TGTGCCAGCAGGCAGGGGAAGGGAGGATCGAACACTGAAGCTTTCTTT. The J gene is TRBJ1-1, the V gene TRBV6-6, with D possibly being TRBD1 (6 bases). CDR3 length: 16 amino acids. V shed 6 bases and J shed 1 base, with 18 bases lying between them. CDR1 MNHNY and CDR2 SVGAGI come from the germline V gene (reference sequence).

This chain joins TRBV30 and TRBJ1-5, with TRBD1 matching 7 bases. This CDR3 has 15 residues. Per the germline V gene, CDR1 is GTSNPN and CDR2 is SVGIG (reference sequence). V was pared by 5 bases and J by 2 bases, with 9 bases of the junction left unmatched. CDR3 nucleotide sequence: TGTGCCTGGGCACAGGGGATAGCTCGCAATCAGCCCCAGCATTTT. Its protein is CAWAQGIARNQPQHF.

The genes are TRBV2 and TRBJ2-5; D possibly corresponds to TRBD2 (6 bases). V lost 6 bases, J lost 3 bases, and 14 bases lay in between. The CDR3 contains 14 residues. CDR1 and CDR2 from the germline V gene are SNHLY and FYNNEI. CDR3 nucleotide sequence: TGTGCCAGCAGGCATCTATGGGGGGAAGAGACCCAGTACTTC. It yields the protein CASRHLWGEETQYF.

The chain recombines TRBV29-1 with TRBJ1-5; D is unresolved. Deletions cut 4 bases from V and 5 bases from J, with 12 bases between. There are 13 residues in the CDR3. CDR1 is SQVTM and CDR2 is ANQGSEA in the germline V gene. The CDR3 sequence is CSVALAGDQPQHF. CDR3 in DNA: TGCAGCGTTGCTTTGGCGGGAGATCAGCCCCAGCATTTT. Variable domain in full (rest from reference TRBV29-1 and TRBJ1-5): SAVISQKPSRDICQRGTSLTIQCQVDSQVTMMFWYRQQPGQSLTLIATANQGSEATYESGFVIDKFPISRPNLTFSTLTVSNMSPEDSSIYLCSVALAGDQPQHFGDGTRLSIL.

This clone was seen a few times. The chain employs TRBV6-2 or TRBV6-3 and TRBJ2-6, with 9 nucleotides matching TRBD1. The CDR3 is made up of 20 amino acids. Germline-derived CDR1 and CDR2 are MNHEY and SVGEGT. Trimming cost V 5 bases and J 0 bases; bases outside gene matches: 14. This CDR3 is CASSPLPGQGPLSGANVLTF. The CDR3 DNA follows: TGTGCCAGCAGTCCACTACCGGGACAGGGTCCTCTCTCTGGGGCCAACGTCCTGACTTTC.

V and J are TRBV7-2 and TRBJ1-2, with D possibly being TRBD1 (6 bases). Germline V gene lookup returns CDR1 SGHTA and CDR2 FQGNSA. The ends were cut back, 2 bases at V and 8 bases at J, with 18 bases in the middle. The CDR3 length is 15 residues. CDR3 coding DNA: TGTGCCAGCAGCTTACCAGGGAGGGGGGCGCACGGCTACACCTTC. Residues: CASSLPGRGAHGYTF.

This sequence joins TRBV7-6 and TRBJ2-4, with TRBD2 matching 10 bases. The ends lost 5 bases at V and 2 bases at J; junction bases unmatched: 9. CDR1 is SGHVS, CDR2 FNYEAQ, per germline. The CDR3 runs 17 residues. CDR3 sequence (DNA): TGTGCCAGCAGCCTAAGAGCGGGGGGGCTAACCAAAAACATTCAGTACTTC. Translating gives CASSLRAGGLTKNIQYF.

The rearrangement links TRBV4-1 to TRBJ1-3; 7 nucleotides agree with TRBD1. The CDR3 consists of 15 residues. Germline V lookup: CDR1 MGHRA, CDR2 YSYEKL. V was pared by 4 bases and J by 2 bases, with 5 bases of the junction left unmatched. CDR3 protein: CASSPTGVAGNTIYF. CDR3 sequence (DNA): TGCGCCAGCAGCCCCACAGGGGTCGCTGGAAACACCATATATTTT.

This clone is a singleton in its sample. The rearrangement links TRBV4-1 to TRBJ1-3; no firm D call. This CDR3 is 14 amino acids long. From germline, CDR1 is MGHRA and CDR2 YSYEKL. V gave up 1 base and J gave up 3 bases, with 7 bases separating them. CDR3 in DNA: TGCGCCAGCAGCCAAGGGATTTTTGGAAACACCATATATTTT. Amino acid sequence: CASSQGIFGNTIYF.

The chain is built from TRBV29-1 and TRBJ2-2; tentative D call: TRBD1 (5 bases). The CDR3 sequence is 14 residues long. V was shortened by 4 bases and J by 0 bases, with 9 bases between the two germline ends. The germline V gene encodes CDR1 SQVTM and CDR2 ANQGSEA. The CDR3 sequence: CSVVGATNTGELFF. Here the CDR3 DNA reads TGCAGCGTTGTAGGGGCTACGAACACCGGGGAGCTGTTTTTT.

This chain links TRBV6-4 with TRBJ2-3, with D unresolved. V was pared by 3 bases and J by 6 bases, with 13 bases between. The CDR3 spans 14 residues. Germline assignment: CDR1 MRHNA and CDR2 SNTAGT. CDR3 amino acids: CASSEGPQTDTQYF. The CDR3, as DNA: TGTGCCAGCAGTGAAGGGCCCCAGACGGATACGCAGTATTTT.

J is TRBJ1-2 and V is TRBV19; no clear D. This CDR3 has 14 residues. The V end lost 7 bases, the J end lost 4 bases, and 16 bases lay between the germline ends. Germline CDR1 reads LNHDA; CDR2 reads SQIVND (reference sequence). CDR3 protein: CASIPAGDSYGYTF. The CDR3 DNA follows: TGTGCCAGTATCCCCGCTGGGGATTCCTATGGCTACACCTTC.

This chain connects TRBV5-5 to TRBJ1-6; TRBD1 matches 7 bases. In germline, CDR1 is SGHKS, CDR2 YYEKEE (reference sequence). CDR3 length: 14 amino acids. V shed 0 bases and J 9 bases; nucleotides not matched to a gene: 3. The DNA for the CDR3 is TGTGCCAGCAGCTTGGGGGACAGCAGTTCACCCCTCCACTTT. This codes for CASSLGDSSSPLHF.

The chain recombines TRBV19 with TRBJ1-2; no clear D. Germline V gene sequence: CDR1 LNHDA, CDR2 SQIVND (reference sequence). This CDR3 is built from 13 residues. Trimming pared 3 bases from V and 6 bases from J, leaving 11 bases between. The CDR3 DNA follows: TGTGCCAGTAGTATTGACGGCTTGAATGGCTACACCTTC. This gives the protein CASSIDGLNGYTF.

V gene TRBV5-1 combines with J gene TRBJ2-5; D possibly corresponds to TRBD2 (5 bases). The CDR3 contains 13 residues. Trimming left V 0 bases short and J 4 bases short, with 7 bases between. CDR1 and CDR2 from the germline V gene are SGHRS and YFSETQ. Here the CDR3 DNA reads TGCGCCAGCAGCTTGGGAGGGATAGAGACCCAGTACTTC. Translated: CASSLGGIETQYF.

This chain joins TRBV11-2 and TRBJ1-1; D call uncertain. Germline V gene sequence: CDR1 SGHAT, CDR2 FQNNGV. V was clipped by 0 bases and J by 3 bases, with 5 bases between them. The CDR3 runs 13 residues. CDR3 coding DNA: TGTGCCAGCAGCTTAGATCGCGACACTGAAGCTTTCTTT. This encodes CASSLDRDTEAFF.

The table lists this clone with a count of one. The chain uses TRBV7-6 and TRBJ1-3; no firm D call. The length of the CDR3 is 15 residues. Germline CDR1 reads SGHVS; CDR2 reads FNYEAQ. V shed 5 bases and J shed 1 base, with 12 bases lying between them. The CDR3 sequence is CASSIRSGSGNTIYF. In DNA, the CDR3 is TGTGCCAGCAGCATTAGGTCTGGGTCTGGAAACACCATATATTTT.